In this sample, the clone carrying this T cell receptor (beta chain) turned up many times. What it binds is not known. This sample was taken from a study of T cells in Graves' hyperthyroidism and ophthalmopathy. Findings of the study overall: Before onset, ophthalmopathy was predicted by the model a median approximately 6.6 months earlier.

Stable disease denoted Graves' hyperthyroidism without ophthalmopathy progression within 18 months. The patients, who ranged from 18 to 65 in age, presented with newly diagnosed hyperthyroidism lasting under 2 months. The PBMCs were sourced from fresh peripheral blood (about 10 ml). RNA transcripts yielded amplified TCR beta CDR3 regions. First-round RT-PCR targeting the TCR CDR3 was performed with the HTBI primer set. A single record per CDR3 protein comes from TCRdb applying MiXCR to the multiplex PCR reads. The table records 500,000 to 600,000 distinct CDR3 sequences, roughly 17% of them present only once. Unmatched junction bases numbered 6, after V lost 0 bases and J lost 8 bases. CDR3 length: 15 residues. Germline V gives CDR1 MGHRA, CDR2 YSYEKL.

Sequenced input: blood. This receptor was identified in a woman aged 18-29 years with Graves' hyperthyroidism. This chain uses TRBV4-1 with TRBJ2-1; 8 bases map to TRBD2. The CDR3 sequence: CASSQEGTRSHEQFF. The CDR3 DNA is TGCGCCAGCAGCCAAGAAGGGACTAGGTCCCATGAGCAGTTCTTC.